This TCR beta chain is drawn from a study of post-analysis software for immune sequencing data. Study-level background: In terms of disease course, relapsing-remitting, secondary progressive and progressive-relapsing multiple sclerosis were included.

Concerning this clonotype: What it recognizes is unknown.

The CDR3 totals 15 residues. V was shortened by 4 bases and J by 7 bases, with 16 bases between the two germline ends. General study points: For normalized Chao1 diversity, multiple sclerosis patients scored significantly lower than controls did. Compared with controls, patients had more of about 5 TRBV segments, including TRBV5-6, TRBV5-1 and TRBV20-1.

Prepared libraries of TCR beta cDNA carried unique molecular identifiers. Approximately 550,000 cDNA molecules came from around 1 to 9.1 million T cells. From the PCR reads, TCRdb called clonotypes with MiXCR, one entry per CDR3 protein. Among approximately 400,000 distinct CDR3 sequences, about a third were seen once, and the ten largest hold roughly 12%. This TCR derives from a girl aged 5-17 years with multiple sclerosis. The sample comprised blood. The chain recombines TRBV12-3 or TRBV12-4 with TRBJ1-4; no definite D call. CDR3 nucleotide sequence: TGTGCCAGCAGTTATCACAGCGGATGGATTGAAAAACTGTTTTTT. It codes for CASSYHSGWIEKLFF.